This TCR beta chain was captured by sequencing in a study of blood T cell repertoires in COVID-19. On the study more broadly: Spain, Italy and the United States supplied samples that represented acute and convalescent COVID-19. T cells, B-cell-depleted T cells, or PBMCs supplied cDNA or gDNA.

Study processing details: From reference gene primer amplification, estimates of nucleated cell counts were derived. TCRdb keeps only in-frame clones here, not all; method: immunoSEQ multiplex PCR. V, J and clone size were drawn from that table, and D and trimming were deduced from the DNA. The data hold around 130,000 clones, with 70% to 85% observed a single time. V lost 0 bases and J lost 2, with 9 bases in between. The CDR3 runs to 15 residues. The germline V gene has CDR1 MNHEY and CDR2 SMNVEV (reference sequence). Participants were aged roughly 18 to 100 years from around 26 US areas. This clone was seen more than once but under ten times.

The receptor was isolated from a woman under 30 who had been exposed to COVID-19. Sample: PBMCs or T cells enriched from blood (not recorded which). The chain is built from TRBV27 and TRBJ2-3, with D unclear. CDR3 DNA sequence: TGTGCCAGCAGTTTATCGGCCGCCTCCACAGATACGCAGTATTTT. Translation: CASSLSAASTDTQYF.